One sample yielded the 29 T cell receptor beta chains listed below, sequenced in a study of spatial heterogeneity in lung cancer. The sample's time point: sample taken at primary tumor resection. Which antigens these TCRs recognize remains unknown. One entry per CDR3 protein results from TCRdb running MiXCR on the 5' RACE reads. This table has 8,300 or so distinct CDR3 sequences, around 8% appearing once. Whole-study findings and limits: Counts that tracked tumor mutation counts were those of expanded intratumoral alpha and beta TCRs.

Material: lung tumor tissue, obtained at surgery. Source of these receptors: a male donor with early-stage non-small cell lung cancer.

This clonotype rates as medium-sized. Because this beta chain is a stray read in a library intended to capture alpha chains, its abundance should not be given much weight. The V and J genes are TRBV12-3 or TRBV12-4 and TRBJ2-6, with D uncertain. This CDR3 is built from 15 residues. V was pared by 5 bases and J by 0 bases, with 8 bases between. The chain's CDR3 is CASSQRISGANVLTF. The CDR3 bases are TGTGCCAGCAGTCAACGTATCTCTGGGGCCAACGTCCTGACTTTC.

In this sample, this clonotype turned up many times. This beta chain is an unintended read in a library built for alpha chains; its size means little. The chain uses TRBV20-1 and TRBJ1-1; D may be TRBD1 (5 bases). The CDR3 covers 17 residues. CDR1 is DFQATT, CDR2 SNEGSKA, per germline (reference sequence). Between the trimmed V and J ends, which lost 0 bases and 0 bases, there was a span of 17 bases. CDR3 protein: CSARDLREAGMNTEAFF. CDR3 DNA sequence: TGCAGTGCTAGAGATTTGAGAGAGGCAGGGATGAACACTGAAGCTTTCTTT.

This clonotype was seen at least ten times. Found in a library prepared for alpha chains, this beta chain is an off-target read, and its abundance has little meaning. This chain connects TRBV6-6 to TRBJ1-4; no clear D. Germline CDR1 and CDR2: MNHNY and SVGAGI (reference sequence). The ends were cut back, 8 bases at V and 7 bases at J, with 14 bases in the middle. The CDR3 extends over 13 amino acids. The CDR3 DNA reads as TGTGCCAGCGGAAGGGCCGACGGTGAAAAACTGTTTTTT. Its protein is CASGRADGEKLFF.

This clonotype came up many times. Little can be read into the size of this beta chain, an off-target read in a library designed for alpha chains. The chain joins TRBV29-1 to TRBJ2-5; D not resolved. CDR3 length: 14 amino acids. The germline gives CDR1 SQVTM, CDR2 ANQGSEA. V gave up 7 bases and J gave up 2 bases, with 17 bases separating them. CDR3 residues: CSDLWTYTQETQYF. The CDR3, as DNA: TGCAGCGATCTATGGACGTACACACAAGAGACCCAGTACTTC.

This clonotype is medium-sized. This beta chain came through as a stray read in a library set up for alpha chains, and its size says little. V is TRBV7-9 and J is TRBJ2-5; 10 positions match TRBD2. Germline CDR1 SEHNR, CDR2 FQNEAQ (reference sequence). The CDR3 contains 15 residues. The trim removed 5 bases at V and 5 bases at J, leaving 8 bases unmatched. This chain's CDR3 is CASSLSGRFLETQYF. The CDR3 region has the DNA TGTGCCAGCAGCCTTAGCGGGAGGTTCCTGGAGACCCAGTACTTC.

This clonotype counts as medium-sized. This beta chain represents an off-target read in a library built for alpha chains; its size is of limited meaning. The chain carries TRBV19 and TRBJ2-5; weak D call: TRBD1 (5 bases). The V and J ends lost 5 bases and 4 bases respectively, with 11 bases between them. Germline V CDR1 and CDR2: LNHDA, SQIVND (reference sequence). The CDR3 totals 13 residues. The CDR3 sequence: CASSAQGRETQYF. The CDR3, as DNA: TGTGCCAGTAGTGCCCAGGGCCGAGAGACCCAGTACTTC.

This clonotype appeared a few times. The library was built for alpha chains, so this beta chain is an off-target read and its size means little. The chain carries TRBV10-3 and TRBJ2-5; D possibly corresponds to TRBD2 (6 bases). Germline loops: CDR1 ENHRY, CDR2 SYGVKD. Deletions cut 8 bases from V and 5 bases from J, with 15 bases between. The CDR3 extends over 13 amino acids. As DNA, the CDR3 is TGTGCCATCTTCTCGGGACGGGGGGAGACCCAGTACTTC. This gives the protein CAIFSGRGETQYF.

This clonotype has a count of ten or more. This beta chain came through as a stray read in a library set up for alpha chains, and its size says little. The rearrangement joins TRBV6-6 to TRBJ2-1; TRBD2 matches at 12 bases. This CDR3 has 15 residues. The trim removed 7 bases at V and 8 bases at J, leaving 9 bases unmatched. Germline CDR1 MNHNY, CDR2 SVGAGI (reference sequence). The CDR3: CASIWTSGIGDEQFF. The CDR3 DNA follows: TGTGCCAGCATTTGGACTAGCGGGATTGGCGATGAGCAGTTCTTC.

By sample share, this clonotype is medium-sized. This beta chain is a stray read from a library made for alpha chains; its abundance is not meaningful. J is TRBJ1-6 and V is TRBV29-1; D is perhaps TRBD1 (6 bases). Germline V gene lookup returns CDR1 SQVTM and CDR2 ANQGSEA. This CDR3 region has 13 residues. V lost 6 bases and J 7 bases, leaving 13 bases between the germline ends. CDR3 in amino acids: CSVQGNINSPLHF. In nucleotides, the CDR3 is TGCAGCGTCCAGGGGAACATCAATTCACCCCTCCACTTT.

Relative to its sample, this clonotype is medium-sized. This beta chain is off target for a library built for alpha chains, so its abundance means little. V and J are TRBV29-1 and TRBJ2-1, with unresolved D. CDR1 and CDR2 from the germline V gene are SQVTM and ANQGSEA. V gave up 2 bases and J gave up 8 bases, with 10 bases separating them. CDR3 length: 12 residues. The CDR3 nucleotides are TGCAGCGTTGAAACCGGTCAGGATGAGCAGTTCTTC. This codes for CSVETGQDEQFF.

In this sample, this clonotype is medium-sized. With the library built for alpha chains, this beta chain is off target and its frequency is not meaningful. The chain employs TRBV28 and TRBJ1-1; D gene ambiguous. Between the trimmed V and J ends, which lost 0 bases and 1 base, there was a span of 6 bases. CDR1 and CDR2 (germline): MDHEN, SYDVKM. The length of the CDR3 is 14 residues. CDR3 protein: CASSLWEGNTEAFF. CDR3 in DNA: TGTGCCAGCAGTTTATGGGAGGGGAACACTGAAGCTTTCTTT.

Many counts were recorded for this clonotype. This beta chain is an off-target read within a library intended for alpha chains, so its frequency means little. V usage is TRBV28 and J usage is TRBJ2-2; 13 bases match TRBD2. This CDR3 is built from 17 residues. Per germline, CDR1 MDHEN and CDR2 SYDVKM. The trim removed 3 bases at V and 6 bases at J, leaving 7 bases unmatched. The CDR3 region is CASSLGGLAGRAGELFF. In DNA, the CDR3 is TGTGCCAGCAGTTTGGGGGGACTAGCGGGAAGGGCCGGGGAGCTGTTTTTT.

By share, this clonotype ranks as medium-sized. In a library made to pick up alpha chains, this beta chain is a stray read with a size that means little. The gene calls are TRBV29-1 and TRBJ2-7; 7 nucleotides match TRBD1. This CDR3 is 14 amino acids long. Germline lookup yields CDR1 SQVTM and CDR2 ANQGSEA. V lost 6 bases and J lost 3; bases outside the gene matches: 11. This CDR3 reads CSVRAGTDLYEQYF. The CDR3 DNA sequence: TGCAGCGTCCGCGCCGGGACAGACCTCTACGAGCAGTACTTC.

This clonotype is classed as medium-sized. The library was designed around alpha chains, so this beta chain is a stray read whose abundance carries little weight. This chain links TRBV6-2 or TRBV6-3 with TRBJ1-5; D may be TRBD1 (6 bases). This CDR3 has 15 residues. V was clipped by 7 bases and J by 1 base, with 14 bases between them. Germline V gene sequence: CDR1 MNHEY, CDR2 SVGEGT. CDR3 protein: CASKNRDSSNQPQHF. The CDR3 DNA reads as TGTGCCAGCAAGAACAGGGACTCGAGCAATCAGCCCCAGCATTTT.

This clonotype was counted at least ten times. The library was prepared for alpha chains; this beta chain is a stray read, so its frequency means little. CDR3 coding DNA: TGCAGCGCCCCGACTCAATACAATGAGCAGTTCTTC. Translated: CSAPTQYNEQFF. V is TRBV29-1 and J is TRBJ2-1; D not certain. V was pared by 7 bases and J by 4 bases, with 11 bases between. This CDR3 has 12 amino acids. In germline, CDR1 is SQVTM, CDR2 ANQGSEA.

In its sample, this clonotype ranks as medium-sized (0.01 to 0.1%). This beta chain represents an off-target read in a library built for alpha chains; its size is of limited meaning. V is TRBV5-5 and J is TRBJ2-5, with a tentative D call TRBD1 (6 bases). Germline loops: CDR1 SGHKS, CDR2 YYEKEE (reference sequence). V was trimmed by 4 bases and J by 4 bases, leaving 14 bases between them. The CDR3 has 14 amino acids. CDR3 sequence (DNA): TGTGCCAGCAGCCCCCTAAACAGGGCAGAGACCCAGTACTTC. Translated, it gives CASSPLNRAETQYF.

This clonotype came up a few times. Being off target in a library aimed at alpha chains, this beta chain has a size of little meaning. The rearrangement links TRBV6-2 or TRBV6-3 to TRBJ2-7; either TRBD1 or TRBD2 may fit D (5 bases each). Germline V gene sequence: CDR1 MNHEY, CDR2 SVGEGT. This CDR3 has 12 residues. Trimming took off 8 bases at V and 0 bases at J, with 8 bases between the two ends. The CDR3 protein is CASRDPSYEQYF. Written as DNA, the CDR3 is TGTGCCAGCCGGGACCCCTCCTACGAGCAGTACTTC.

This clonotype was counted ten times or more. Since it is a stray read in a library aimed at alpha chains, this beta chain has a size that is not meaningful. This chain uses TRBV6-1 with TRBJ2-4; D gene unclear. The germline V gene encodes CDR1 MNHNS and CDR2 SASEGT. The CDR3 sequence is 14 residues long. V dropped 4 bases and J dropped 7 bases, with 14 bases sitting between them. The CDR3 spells CASSGFPVGNIQYF. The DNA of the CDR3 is TGTGCCAGCAGTGGATTCCCAGTCGGGAACATTCAGTACTTC.

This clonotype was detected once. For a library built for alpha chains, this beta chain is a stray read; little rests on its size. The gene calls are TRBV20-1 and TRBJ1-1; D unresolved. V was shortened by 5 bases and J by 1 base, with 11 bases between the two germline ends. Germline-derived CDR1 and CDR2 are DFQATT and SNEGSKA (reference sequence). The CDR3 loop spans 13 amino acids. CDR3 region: CSAGSRKNTEAFF. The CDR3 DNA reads TGCAGTGCTGGATCGAGGAAGAACACTGAAGCTTTCTTT.

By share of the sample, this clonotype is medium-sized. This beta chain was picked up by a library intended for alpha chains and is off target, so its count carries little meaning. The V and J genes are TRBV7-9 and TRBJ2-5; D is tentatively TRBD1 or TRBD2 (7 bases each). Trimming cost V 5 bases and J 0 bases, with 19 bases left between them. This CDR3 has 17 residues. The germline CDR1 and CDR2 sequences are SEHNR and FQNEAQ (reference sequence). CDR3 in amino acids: CASSTTYRGGYQETQYF. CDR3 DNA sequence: TGTGCCAGCAGCACAACCTACAGGGGAGGGTACCAAGAGACCCAGTACTTC.

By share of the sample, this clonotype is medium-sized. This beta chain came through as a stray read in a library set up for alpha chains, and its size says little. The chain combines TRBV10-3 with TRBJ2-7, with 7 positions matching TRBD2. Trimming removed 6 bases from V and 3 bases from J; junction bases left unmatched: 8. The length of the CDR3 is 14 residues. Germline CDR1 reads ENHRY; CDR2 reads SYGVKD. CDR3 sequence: CAISLTRGDYEQYF. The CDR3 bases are TGTGCCATCAGCCTCACACGGGGGGACTACGAGCAGTACTTC.

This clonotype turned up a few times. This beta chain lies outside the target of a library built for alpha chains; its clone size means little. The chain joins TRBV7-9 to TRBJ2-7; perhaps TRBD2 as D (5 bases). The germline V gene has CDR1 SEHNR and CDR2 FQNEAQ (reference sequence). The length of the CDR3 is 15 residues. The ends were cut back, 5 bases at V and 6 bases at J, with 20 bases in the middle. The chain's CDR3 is CASSPRRRRMGEQYF. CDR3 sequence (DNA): TGTGCCAGCAGCCCCCGGCGGCGGAGGATGGGCGAGCAGTACTTC.

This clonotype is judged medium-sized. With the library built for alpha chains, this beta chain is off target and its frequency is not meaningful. CDR3 protein: CSVVGQGRRENRNEQFF. CDR3 bases: TGCAGCGTTGTTGGGCAGGGGAGGCGGGAGAACCGGAATGAGCAGTTCTTC. The V and J genes are TRBV29-1 and TRBJ2-1; the D gene is possibly TRBD2 (7 bases). Trimming removed 4 bases at V and 7 bases at J, with 26 bases between. The CDR3 sequence is 17 residues long. From germline, CDR1 is SQVTM and CDR2 ANQGSEA.

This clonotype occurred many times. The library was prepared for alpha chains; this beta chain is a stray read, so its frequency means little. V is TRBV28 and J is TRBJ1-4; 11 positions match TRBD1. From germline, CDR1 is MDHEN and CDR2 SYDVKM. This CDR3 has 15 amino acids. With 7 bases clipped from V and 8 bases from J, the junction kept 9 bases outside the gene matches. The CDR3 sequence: CASTWPGTGGEKLFF. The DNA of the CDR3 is TGTGCCAGCACCTGGCCCGGGACAGGGGGAGAAAAACTGTTTTTT.

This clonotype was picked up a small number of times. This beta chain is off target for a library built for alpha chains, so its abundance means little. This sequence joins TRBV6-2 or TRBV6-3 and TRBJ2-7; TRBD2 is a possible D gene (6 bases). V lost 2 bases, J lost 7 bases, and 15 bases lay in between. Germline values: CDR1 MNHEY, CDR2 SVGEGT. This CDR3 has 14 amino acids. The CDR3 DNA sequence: TGTGCCAGCAGTTACCCAACTCGGGAGCGAGAGCAGTACTTC. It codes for CASSYPTREREQYF.

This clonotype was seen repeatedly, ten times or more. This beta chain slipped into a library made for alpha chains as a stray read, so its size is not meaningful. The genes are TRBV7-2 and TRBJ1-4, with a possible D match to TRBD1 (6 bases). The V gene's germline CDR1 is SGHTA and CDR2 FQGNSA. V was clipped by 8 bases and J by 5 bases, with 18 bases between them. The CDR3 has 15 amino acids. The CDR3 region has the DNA TGTGCCAGCGGCCGGGGGGGGCAAGGAAATGAAAAACTGTTTTTT. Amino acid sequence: CASGRGGQGNEKLFF.

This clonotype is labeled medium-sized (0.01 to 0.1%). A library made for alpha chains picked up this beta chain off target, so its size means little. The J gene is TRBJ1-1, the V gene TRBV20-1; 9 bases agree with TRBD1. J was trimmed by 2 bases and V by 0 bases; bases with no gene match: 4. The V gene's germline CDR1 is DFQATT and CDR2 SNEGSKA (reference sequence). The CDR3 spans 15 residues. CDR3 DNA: TGCAGTGCTAGAGATTCGACAGGGGGAAACACTGAAGCTTTCTTT. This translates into CSARDSTGGNTEAFF.

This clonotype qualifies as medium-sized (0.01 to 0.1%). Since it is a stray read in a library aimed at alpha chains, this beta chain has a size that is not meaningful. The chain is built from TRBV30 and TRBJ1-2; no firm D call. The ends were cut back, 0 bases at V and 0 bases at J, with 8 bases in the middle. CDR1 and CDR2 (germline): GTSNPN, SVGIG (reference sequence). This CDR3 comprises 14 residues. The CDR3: CAWSVGFTNYGYTF. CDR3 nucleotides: TGTGCCTGGAGTGTCGGGTTTACTAACTATGGCTACACCTTC.

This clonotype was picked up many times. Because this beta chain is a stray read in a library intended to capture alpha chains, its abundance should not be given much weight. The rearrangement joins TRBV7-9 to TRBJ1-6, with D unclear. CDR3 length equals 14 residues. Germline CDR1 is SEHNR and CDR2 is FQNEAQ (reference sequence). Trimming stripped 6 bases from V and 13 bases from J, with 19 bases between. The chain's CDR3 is CASSHDGLSAPLHF. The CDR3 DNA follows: TGTGCCAGCAGTCACGACGGCTTGTCAGCCCCCCTCCACTTT.